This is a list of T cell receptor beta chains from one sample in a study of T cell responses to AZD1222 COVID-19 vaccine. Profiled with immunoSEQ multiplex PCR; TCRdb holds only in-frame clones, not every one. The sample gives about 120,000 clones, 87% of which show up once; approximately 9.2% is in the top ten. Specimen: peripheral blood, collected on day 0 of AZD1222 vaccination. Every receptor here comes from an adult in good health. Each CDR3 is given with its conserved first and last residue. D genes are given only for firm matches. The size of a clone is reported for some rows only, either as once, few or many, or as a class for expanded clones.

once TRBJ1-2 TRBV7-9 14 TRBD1 TGTGCCAGCAGCCCGGGGGACAGACTCTATGGCTACACCTTC CASSPGDRLYGYTF
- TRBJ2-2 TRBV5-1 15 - TGCGCCAGCAGCTTGTCGGCCCTGAACACCGGGGAGCTGTTTTTT CASSLSALNTGELFF
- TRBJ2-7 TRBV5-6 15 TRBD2 TGTGCCAGCACCACGGGGGCTAGCGGGAGCTACGAGCAGTACTTC CASTTGASGSYEQYF
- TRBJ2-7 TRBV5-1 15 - TGCGCCAGCAGCGAGGCCGGGGGACGGTCCTACGAGCAGTACTTC CASSEAGGRSYEQYF
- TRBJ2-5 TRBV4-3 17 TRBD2 TGCGCCAGCAGCCAGCAATGGACTAGCGGGAGCCAAGAGACCCAGTACTTC CASSQQWTSGSQETQYF
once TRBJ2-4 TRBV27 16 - TGTGCCAGCAGTTTATCGCGGGTAGCGGCCAAAAACATTCAGTACTTC CASSLSRVAAKNIQYF
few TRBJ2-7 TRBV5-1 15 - TGCGCCAGCAGCTTGACAGGGCAGGGGATCGACGAGCAGTACTTC CASSLTGQGIDEQYF
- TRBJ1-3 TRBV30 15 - TGTGCCTGGAATGCCCCGACAAACTCTGGAAACACCATATATTTT CAWNAPTNSGNTIYF
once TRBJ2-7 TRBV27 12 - TGTGCCAGCAGTTGGGGATCGTGGCATGCGTACTTC CASSWGSWHAYF
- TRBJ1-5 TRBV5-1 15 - TGCGCCAGCAGCTTGGATTCCAGGGAAGAAAAACCCCAGCATTTT CASSLDSREEKPQHF
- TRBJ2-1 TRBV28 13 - TGTGCCAGCAGAGAAGGGATTTACAATGAGCAGTTCTTC CASREGIYNEQFF
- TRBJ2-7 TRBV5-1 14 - TGCGCCAGCAGCCTAGCGTCGAGCTCCTACGAGCAGTACTTC CASSLASSSYEQYF
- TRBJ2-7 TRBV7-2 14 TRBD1 TGTGCCAGCAGCTTATGGGACAGGGACTACGAGCAGTACTTC CASSLWDRDYEQYF
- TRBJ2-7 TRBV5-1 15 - TGCGCCAGCAGCTTTGCCGGACAAGCGGGCTACGAGCAGTACTTC CASSFAGQAGYEQYF
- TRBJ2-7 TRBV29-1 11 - TGCAGCGTTCAAAAGGTGTACGAGCAGTACTTC CSVQKVYEQYF
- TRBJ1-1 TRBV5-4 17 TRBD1 TGTGCCAGCAGCTTGTGGACAGGGGCCTCTCGGGGCACTGAAGCTTTCTTT CASSLWTGASRGTEAFF
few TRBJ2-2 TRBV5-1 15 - TGCGCCAGCAGCCGGACGGATCAAAACACCGGGGAGCTGTTTTTT CASSRTDQNTGELFF
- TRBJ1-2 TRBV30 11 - TGTGCCTGGAGTGGAGCCCGCAGACTCACCTTC CAWSGARRLTF
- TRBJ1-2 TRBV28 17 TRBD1 TGTGCCAGCAGTCGCTTACAACAGGGGGGAGGTGGAAATGGCTACACCTTC CASSRLQQGGGGNGYTF
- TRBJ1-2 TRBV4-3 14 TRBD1 TGCGCCAGCAGCCAATGGACAGGAAACTATGGCTACACCTTC CASSQWTGNYGYTF
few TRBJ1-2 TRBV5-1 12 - TGCGCCAGCAGGGAGGATACCGGGGGCTACACCTTC CASREDTGGYTF
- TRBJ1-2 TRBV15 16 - TGTGCCACCAGCCATACTAGCGGCGCCGGCCCCTATGGCTACACCTTC CATSHTSGAGPYGYTF
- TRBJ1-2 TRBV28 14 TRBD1 TGTGCCAGCAGAGCCAGGGGGGATCTATTTGGCTACACCTTC CASRARGDLFGYTF
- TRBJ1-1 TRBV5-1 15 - TGCGCCAGCAGCTTGGTCGGCATTTGGAACACTGAAGCTTTCTTT CASSLVGIWNTEAFF
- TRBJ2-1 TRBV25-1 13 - TGTGCCAGCAGTGAGACCACTTACAATGAGCAGTTCTTC CASSETTYNEQFF
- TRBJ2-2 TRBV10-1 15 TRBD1 TGCGCCAGCAGTTGGGTCCCCAGGGGGTCCGGGGAGCTGTTTTTT CASSWVPRGSGELFF
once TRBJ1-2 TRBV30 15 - TGTGCCTGGAGTGTGGGCGCGGGACGCGGCTATGGCTACACCTTC CAWSVGAGRGYGYTF
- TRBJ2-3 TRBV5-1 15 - TGCGCCAGCAGCTTGGGGCCGGCTGGCGCAGATACGCAGTATTTT CASSLGPAGADTQYF
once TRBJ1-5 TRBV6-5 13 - TGTGCCAGCAGTTACGGGGGTAGCCAGCCCCAGCATTTT CASSYGGSQPQHF